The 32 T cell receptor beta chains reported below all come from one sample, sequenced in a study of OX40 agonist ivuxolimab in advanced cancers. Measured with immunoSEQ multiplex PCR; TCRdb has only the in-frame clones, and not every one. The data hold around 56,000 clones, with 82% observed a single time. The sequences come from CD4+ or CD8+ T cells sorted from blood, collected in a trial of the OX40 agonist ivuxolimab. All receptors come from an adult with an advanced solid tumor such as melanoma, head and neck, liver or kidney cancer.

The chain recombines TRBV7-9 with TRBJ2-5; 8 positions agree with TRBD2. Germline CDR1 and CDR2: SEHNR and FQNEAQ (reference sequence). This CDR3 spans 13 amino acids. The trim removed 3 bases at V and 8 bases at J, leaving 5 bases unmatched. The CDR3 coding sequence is TGTGCCAGCAGCTTCGGACTAGCAGGAACCCAGTACTTC. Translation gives CASSFGLAGTQYF.

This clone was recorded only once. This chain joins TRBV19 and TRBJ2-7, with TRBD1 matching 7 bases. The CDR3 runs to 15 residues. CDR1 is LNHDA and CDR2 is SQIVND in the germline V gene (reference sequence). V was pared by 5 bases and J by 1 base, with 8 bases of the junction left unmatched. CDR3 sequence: CASSEDRSTSYEQYF. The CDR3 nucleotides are TGTGCCAGTAGTGAGGACAGGTCTACTTCCTACGAGCAGTACTTC.

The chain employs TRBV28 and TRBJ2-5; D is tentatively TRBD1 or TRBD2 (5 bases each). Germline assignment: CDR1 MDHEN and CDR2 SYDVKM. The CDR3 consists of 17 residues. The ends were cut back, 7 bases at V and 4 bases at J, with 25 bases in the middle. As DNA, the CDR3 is TGTGCCAGCACGAGGGGCCCCGGGACCCCCTTGGGAGAGACCCAGTACTTC. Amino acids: CASTRGPGTPLGETQYF.

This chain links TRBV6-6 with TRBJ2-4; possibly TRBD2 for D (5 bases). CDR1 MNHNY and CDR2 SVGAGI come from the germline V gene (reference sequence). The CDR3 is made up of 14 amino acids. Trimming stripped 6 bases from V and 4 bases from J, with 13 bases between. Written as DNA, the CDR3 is TGTGCCAGCAGCTTAAAGGGCGGGAAAAACATTCAGTACTTC. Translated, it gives CASSLKGGKNIQYF.

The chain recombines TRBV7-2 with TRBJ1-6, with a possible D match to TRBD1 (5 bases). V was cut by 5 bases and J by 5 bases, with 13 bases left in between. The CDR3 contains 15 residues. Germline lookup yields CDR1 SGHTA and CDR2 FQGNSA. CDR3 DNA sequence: TGTGCCAGCAGCCTTACCGGGACGGATAATTCACCCCTCCACTTT. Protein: CASSLTGTDNSPLHF.

Written as DNA, the CDR3 is TGTGCCAGCAGCTTAGGGCGGGCAGGTATAGGGGGCAATCAGCCCCAGCATTTT. Protein: CASSLGRAGIGGNQPQHF. The chain recombines TRBV7-9 with TRBJ1-5, with TRBD1 as a possible D gene (5 bases). V was clipped by 1 base and J by 2 bases, with 18 bases between them. The CDR3 runs to 18 residues. In germline, CDR1 is SEHNR, CDR2 FQNEAQ (reference sequence).

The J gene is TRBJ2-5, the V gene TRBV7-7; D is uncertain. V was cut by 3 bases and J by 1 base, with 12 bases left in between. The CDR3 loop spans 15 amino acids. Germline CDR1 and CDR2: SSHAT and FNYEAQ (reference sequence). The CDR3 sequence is CASSFRSAFQETQYF. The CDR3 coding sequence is TGTGCCAGCAGCTTTCGTTCGGCCTTCCAAGAGACCCAGTACTTC.

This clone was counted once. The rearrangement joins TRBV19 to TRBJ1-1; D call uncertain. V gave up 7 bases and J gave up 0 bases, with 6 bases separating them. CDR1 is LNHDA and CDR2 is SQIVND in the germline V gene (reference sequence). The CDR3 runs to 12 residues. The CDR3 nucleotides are TGTGCCAGTAATTCCTTGAACACTGAAGCTTTCTTT. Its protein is CASNSLNTEAFF.

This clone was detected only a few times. The CDR3 is CSASTYNEQFF. The CDR3 DNA reads TGCAGTGCTAGTACCTACAATGAGCAGTTCTTC. The chain links TRBV20-1 to TRBJ2-1; D gene ambiguous. Germline-derived CDR1 and CDR2 are DFQATT and SNEGSKA (reference sequence). Trimming took 3 bases from V and 2 from J, leaving 2 bases between them. The CDR3 sequence is 11 residues long.

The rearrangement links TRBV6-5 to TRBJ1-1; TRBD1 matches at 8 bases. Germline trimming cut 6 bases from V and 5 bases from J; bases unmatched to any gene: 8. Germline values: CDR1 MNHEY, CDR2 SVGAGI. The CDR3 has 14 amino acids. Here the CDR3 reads CASRNGQGRTEAFF. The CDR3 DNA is TGTGCCAGCAGAAACGGACAGGGTCGGACTGAAGCTTTCTTT.

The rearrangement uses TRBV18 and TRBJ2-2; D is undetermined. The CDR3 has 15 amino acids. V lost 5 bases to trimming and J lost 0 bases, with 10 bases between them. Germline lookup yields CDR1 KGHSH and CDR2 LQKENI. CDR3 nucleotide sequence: TGTGCCAGCTCAACGACAAGATCGAACACCGGGGAGCTGTTTTTT. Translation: CASSTTRSNTGELFF.

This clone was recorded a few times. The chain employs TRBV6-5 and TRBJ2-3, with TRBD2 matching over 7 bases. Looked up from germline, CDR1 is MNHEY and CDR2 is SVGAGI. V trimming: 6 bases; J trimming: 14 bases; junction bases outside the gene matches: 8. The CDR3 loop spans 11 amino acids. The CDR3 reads CASSRGGGMYF. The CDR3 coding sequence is TGTGCCAGCAGCCGGGGCGGGGGTATGTATTTT.

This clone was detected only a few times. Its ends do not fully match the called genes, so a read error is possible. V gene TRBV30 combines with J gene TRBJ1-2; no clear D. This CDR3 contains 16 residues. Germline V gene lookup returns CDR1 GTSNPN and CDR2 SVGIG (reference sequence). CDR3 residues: CARSAGTVLGLSGYTF. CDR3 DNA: TGTGCCCGGAGTGCGGGCACAGTCCTTGGGCTTAGTGGCTACACCTTC.

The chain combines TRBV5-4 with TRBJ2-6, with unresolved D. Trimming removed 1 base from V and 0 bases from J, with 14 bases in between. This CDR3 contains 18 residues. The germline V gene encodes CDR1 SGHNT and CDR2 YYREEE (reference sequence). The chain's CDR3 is CASSLWLLPPSGANVLTF. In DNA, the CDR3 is TGTGCCAGCAGCTTGTGGCTGCTACCTCCCTCTGGGGCCAACGTCCTGACTTTC.

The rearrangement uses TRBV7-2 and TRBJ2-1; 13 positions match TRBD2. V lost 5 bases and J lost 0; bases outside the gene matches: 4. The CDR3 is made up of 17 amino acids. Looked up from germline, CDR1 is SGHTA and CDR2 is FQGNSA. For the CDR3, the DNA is TGTGCCAGCAGCCGAGGGACTAGCGGGGCCTCCTACAATGAGCAGTTCTTC. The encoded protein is CASSRGTSGASYNEQFF.

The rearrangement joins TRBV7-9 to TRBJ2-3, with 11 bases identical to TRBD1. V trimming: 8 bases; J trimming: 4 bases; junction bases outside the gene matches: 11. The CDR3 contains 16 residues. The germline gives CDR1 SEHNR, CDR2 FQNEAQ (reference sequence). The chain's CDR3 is CASPTVGQGDADTQYF. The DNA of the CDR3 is TGTGCCAGCCCCACAGTGGGACAGGGGGATGCAGATACGCAGTATTTT.

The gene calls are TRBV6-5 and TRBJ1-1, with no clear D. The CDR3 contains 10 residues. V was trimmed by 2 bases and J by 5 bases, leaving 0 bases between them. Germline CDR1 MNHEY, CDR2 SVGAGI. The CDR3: CASSYTEAFF. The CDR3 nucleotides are TGTGCCAGCAGTTACACTGAAGCTTTCTTT.

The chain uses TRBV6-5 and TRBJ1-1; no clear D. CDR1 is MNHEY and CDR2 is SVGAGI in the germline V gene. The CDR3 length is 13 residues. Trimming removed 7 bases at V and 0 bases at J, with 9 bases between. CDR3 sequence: CASTPQMNTEAFF. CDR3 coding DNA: TGTGCCAGCACCCCACAGATGAACACTGAAGCTTTCTTT.

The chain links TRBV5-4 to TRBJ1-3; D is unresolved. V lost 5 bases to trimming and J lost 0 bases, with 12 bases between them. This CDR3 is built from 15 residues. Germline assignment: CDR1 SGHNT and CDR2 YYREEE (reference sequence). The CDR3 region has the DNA TGTGCCAGCAGACCCGGGAGGGCCTCTGGAAACACCATATATTTT. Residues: CASRPGRASGNTIYF.

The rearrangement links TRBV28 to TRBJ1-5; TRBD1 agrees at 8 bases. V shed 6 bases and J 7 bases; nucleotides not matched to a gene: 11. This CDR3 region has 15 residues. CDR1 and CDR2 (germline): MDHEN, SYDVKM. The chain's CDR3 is CASRTLDREEQPQHF. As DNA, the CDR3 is TGTGCCAGCAGGACCCTGGACAGGGAGGAACAGCCCCAGCATTTT.

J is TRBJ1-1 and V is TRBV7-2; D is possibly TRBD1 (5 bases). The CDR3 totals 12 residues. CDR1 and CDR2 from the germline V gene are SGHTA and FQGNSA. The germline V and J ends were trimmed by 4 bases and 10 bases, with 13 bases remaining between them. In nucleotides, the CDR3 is TGTGCCAGCAGCTCCGGGGCCACGAGAGCTTTCTTT. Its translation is CASSSGATRAFF.

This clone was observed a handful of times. CDR3 amino acids: CASSLSYSNQPQHF. The CDR3 nucleotides read TGTGCCAGCAGCCTTTCATATAGCAATCAGCCCCAGCATTTT. This rearrangement joins TRBV5-6 to TRBJ1-5; D unresolved. V shed 4 bases and J shed 0 bases, with 8 bases lying between them. The CDR3 totals 14 residues. Looked up from germline, CDR1 is SGHDT and CDR2 is YYEEEE. The variable domain in full, completed from reference TRBV5-6 and TRBJ1-5, reads DAGVTQSPTHLIKTRGQQVTLRCSPKSGHDTVSWYQQALGQGPQFIFQYYEEEERQRGNFPDRFSGHQFPNYSSELNVNALLLGDSALYLCASSLSYSNQPQHFGDGTRLSIL.

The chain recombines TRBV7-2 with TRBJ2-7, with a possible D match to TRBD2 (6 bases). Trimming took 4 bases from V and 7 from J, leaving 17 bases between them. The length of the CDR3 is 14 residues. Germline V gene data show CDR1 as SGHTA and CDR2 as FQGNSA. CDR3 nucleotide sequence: TGTGCCAGCAGCTACTCACCCGGGACTGGGGAGCAGTACTTC. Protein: CASSYSPGTGEQYF. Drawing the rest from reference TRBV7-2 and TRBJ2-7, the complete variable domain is GAGVSQSPSNKVTEKGKDVELRCDPISGHTALYWYRQSLGQGLEFLIYFQGNSAPDKSGLPSDRFSAERTGGSVSTLTIQRTQQEDSAVYLCASSYSPGTGEQYFGPGTRLTVT.

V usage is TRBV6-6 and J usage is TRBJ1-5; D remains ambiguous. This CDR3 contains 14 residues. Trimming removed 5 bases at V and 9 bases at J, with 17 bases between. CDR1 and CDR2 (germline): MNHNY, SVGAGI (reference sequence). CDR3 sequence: CASSRLGQYWPQHF. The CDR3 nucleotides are TGTGCCAGCAGTCGACTCGGGCAGTACTGGCCCCAGCATTTT.

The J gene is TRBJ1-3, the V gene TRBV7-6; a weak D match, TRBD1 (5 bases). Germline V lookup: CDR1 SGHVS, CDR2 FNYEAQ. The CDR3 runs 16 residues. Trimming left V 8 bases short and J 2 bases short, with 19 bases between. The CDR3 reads CASAVGQGGAGNTIYF. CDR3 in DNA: TGTGCCAGCGCGGTAGGACAAGGTGGCGCTGGAAACACCATATATTTT. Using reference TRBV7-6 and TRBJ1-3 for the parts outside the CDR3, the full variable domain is GAGVSQSPRYKVTKRGQDVALRCDPISGHVSLYWYRQALGQGPEFLTYFNYEAQQDKSGLPNDRFSAERPEGSISTLTIQRTEQRDSAMYRCASAVGQGGAGNTIYFGEGSWLTVV.

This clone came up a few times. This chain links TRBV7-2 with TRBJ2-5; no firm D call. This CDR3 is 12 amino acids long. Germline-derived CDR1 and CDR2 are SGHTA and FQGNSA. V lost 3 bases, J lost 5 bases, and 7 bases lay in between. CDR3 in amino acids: CASSFLPETQYF. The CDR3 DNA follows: TGTGCCAGCAGCTTCCTCCCCGAGACCCAGTACTTC. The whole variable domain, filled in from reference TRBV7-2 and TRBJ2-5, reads GAGVSQSPSNKVTEKGKDVELRCDPISGHTALYWYRQSLGQGLEFLIYFQGNSAPDKSGLPSDRFSAERTGGSVSTLTIQRTQQEDSAVYLCASSFLPETQYFGPGTRLLVL.

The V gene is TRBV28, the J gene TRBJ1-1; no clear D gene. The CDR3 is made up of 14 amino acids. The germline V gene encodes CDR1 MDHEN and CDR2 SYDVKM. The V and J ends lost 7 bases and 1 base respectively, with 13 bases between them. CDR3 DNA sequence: TGTGCCAGCAAGGTCGGGCCCGGGAACACTGAAGCTTTCTTT. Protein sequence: CASKVGPGNTEAFF.

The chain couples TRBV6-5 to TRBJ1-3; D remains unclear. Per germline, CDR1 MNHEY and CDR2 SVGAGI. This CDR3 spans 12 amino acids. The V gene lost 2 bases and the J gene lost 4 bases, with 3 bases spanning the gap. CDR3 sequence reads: CASSYKGNTIYF. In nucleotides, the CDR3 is TGTGCCAGCAGTTACAAGGGAAACACCATATATTTT.

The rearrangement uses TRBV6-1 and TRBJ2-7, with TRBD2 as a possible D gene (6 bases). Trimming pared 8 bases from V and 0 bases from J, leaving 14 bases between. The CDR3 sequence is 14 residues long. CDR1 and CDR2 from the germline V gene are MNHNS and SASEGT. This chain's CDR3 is CASWDLRSSYEQYF. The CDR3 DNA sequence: TGTGCCAGCTGGGACTTAAGGAGCTCCTACGAGCAGTACTTC.

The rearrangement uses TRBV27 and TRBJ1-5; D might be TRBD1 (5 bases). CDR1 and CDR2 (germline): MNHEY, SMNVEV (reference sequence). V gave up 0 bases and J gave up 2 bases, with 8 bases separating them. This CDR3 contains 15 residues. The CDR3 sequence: CASSLSGPGNQPQHF. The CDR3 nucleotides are TGTGCCAGCAGTTTATCGGGGCCCGGCAATCAGCCCCAGCATTTT.

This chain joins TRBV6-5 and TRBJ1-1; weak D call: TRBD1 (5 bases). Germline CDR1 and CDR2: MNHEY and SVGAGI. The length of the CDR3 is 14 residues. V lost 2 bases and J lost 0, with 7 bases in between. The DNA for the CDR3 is TGTGCCAGCAGTTACGGGGGTATGAACACTGAAGCTTTCTTT. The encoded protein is CASSYGGMNTEAFF.

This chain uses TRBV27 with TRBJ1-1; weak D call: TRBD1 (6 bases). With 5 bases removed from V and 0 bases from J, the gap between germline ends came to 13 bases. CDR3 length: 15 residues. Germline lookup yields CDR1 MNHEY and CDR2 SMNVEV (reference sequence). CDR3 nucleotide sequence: TGTGCCAGCAGTCCACGACAGGACATGAACACTGAAGCTTTCTTT. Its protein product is CASSPRQDMNTEAFF.